A selection of T cell receptor beta chains follows, all from one sample in a study of cytomegalovirus exposure and HLA in healthy donors. TCRdb keeps only in-frame clones here, not all; method: immunoSEQ multiplex PCR. The sample has 150,000 to 200,000 clones; 80% to 90% are singletons. The sequencing input was PBMCs. All receptors come from a woman aged 25 to 45 in good health and CMV-seronegative. Each CDR3 is given with its conserved first and last residue. D genes are given only for firm matches. Not every row has a clone size; where given, it reads once, few, many or a size class.

D,V,J,size,DNA,CDR3
.,TRBV29-1,TRBJ2-5,once,TGCAGCGTTGTCCCCTTTCGGGAGCTACAAGAGACCCAGTACTTC,CSVVPFRELQETQYF
TRBD1,TRBV5-1,TRBJ1-2,.,TGCGCCAGCAGCTTGAGCCAGGGGGGCCTTAACTATGGCTACACCTTC,CASSLSQGGLNYGYTF
.,TRBV6-4,TRBJ2-3,many,TGTGCCAGCAGTGAACGGGTCACAGATACGCAGTATTTT,CASSERVTDTQYF
.,TRBV2,TRBJ1-5,once,TGTGCCAGCAGTGAAACTGCTGAGCCCCAGCATTTT,CASSETAEPQHF
.,TRBV21-1,TRBJ2-1,.,TGTGCCAGCAGTATAGGACAGGGGACAGGTAGTTGGAAGAGGTTCTTC,CASSIGQGTGSWKRFF
TRBD2,TRBV6-6,TRBJ2-3,.,TGTGCCAGCAGAAAGGGACTAGCGGGGAGCACAGATACGCAGTATTTT,CASRKGLAGSTDTQYF
TRBD1,TRBV4-2,TRBJ2-1,.,TGTGCCAGCAGCCGGGAAACAGGGGACCTCTACAATGAGCAGTTCTTC,CASSRETGDLYNEQFF
.,TRBV15,TRBJ1-1,.,TGTGCCACCAGCAGAGGCAGGGTGAACACTGAAGCTTTCTTT,CATSRGRVNTEAFF
.,TRBV5-1,TRBJ2-3,few,TGCGCCAGCAGCTTGGGGACAGGCACAGATACGCAGTATTTT,CASSLGTGTDTQYF
.,TRBV2,TRBJ2-7,.,TGTGCCAGCAGTGAAGCGTACAGTTCCTACGAGCAGTACTTC,CASSEAYSSYEQYF
TRBD1,TRBV14,TRBJ2-1,once,TGTGCCAGCAGCCATACAGGGGGTTCCCCTTTTGAGCAGTTCTTC,CASSHTGGSPFEQFF
TRBD1,TRBV5-1,TRBJ2-7,.,TGCGCCAGCAGCTCAAAAACACAGGGGATCGCCTACGAGCAGTACTTC,CASSSKTQGIAYEQYF